This TCR beta chain appears in the sequencing data of a study of T cell changes during pregnancy in multiple sclerosis. Assay: immunoSEQ multiplex PCR; the TCRdb copy retains only in-frame clones and omits some. The table lists under 70,000 clones, 91% of them singletons, with around 2.4% in the top ten. This CDR3 region has 13 residues. Germline V gene sequence: CDR1 LNHDA, CDR2 SQIVND (reference sequence). The V gene end was trimmed by 9 bases and the J gene end by 2 bases; junction bases not matched to a gene: 4. This material consisted of peripheral blood, taken in the third trimester of pregnancy. The clonotype comes from a female donor in good health, enrolled as a control in a pregnancy study. J is TRBJ2-7 and V is TRBV19, with 10 bases aligning to TRBD1. The CDR3 spells CASATGGPYEQYF. CDR3 DNA sequence: TGTGCCAGCGCGACAGGGGGCCCCTACGAGCAGTACTTC.